The clone carrying this T cell receptor (beta chain) was counted only a few times. The data stem from a study of tumor T cells in aggressive B-cell lymphoma. Only in-frame clones appear in the TCRdb table, and some are missing; sequencing was by immunoSEQ multiplex PCR. The sample lists some 7,900 clones, around 83% occurring once. The CDR3 is 15 amino acids. Germline assignment: CDR1 LNHDA and CDR2 SQIVND (reference sequence). V was shortened by 4 bases and J by 7 bases, with 17 bases between the two germline ends. Sample: tumor tissue. The clonotype originates from an adult with diffuse large B cell lymphoma. This sequence joins TRBV19 and TRBJ1-5, with a weak D call TRBD1 (5 bases). CDR3 nucleotides: TGTGCCAGTAGTACCCGACGGGGGGAGAACCAGCCCCAGCATTTT. Translating gives CASSTRRGENQPQHF.